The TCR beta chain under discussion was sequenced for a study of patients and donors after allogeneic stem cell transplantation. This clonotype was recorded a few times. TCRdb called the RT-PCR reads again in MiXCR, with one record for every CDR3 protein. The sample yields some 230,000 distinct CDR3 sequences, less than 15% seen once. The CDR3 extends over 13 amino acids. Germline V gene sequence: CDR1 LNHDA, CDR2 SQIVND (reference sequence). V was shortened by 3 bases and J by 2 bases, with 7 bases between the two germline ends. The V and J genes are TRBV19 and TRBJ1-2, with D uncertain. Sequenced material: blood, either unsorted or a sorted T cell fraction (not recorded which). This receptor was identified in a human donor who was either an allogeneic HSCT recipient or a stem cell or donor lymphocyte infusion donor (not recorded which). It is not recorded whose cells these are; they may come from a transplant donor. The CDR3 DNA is TGTGCCAGTAGTATGAACACAAACTATGGCTACACCTTC. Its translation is CASSMNTNYGYTF.